This note documents a single TCR beta chain sequence. This CDR3 spans 15 amino acids. The germline gives CDR1 SGHTS, CDR2 YDEGEE. J gave up 7 bases and V 4 bases, and 9 bases lay outside the gene matches. This record belongs to a study of blood T cell repertoires in COVID-19. About the study: The United States, Italy and Spain provided the acute and convalescent COVID-19 samples. From T cells, B-cell-depleted T cells, or PBMCs came the material, which was cDNA or gDNA.

As processed by the authors: Counts of nucleated cells, estimated from reference gene primer amplification, were obtained. Repertoires were generated with immunoSEQ multiplex PCR, while TCRdb's copy carries only in-frame clones and drops some. The DNA was the basis for D and trimming; V, J and clone size are from that table. The sample lists approximately 250,000 clones, under 90% occurring once. The source is a human donor in a cohort sampled during active COVID-19. This chain joins TRBV5-8 and TRBJ1-4; 8 positions match TRBD1. Material for sequencing was peripheral blood. The CDR3 bases are TGTGCCAGCAGCCTCGGACAGGGTGGTGGTGAAAAACTGTTTTTT. It yields the protein CASSLGQGGGEKLFF.